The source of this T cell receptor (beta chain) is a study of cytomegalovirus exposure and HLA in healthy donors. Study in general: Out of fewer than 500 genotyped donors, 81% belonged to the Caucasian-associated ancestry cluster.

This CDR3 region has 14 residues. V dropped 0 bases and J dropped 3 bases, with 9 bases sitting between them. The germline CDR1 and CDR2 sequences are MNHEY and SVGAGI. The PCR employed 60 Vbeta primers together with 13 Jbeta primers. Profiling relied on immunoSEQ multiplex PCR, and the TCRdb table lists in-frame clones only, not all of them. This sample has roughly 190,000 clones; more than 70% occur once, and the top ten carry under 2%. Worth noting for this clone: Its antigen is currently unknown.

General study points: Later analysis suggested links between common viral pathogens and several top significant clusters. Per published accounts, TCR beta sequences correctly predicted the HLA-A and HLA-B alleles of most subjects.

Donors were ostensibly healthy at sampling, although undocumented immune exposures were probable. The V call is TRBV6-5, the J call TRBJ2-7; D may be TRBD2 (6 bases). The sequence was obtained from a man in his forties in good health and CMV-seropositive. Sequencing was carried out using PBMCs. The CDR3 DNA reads TGTGCCAGCAGTTACTCGCCTAGCGACTACGAGCAGTACTTC. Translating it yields CASSYSPSDYEQYF.